This T cell receptor (beta chain) was retrieved from a study of T cell repertoires in cytomegalovirus infection. About the study: The public TCR beta signatures pointed to both CMV infection and matching HLA type. Overall study results and limits: HLA-C-restricted CMV-specific TCR beta clonotypes were dominant in the ex vivo response.

The V segment lost 0 bases and the J segment 4 bases; nucleotides outside the gene matches: 11. Germline lookup yields CDR1 DFQATT and CDR2 SNEGSKA (reference sequence). There are 16 residues in the CDR3. TCRdb processed the reads anew with MiXCR; each CDR3 protein has one entry. The data hold 700,000 to 900,000 distinct CDR3 sequences, with 25% to 35% observed a single time. This clonotype came up once. The antigen is not known. This rearrangement joins TRBV20-1 to TRBJ2-7; TRBD1 matches at 8 bases. This TCR derives from a human donor in good health (CMV status not recorded). Some clones in this sample may be carry-over from other donors' samples. Sample: cultured CD8+ T cells from PBMCs, taken from culture after CMV antigen stimulation. The CDR3 region has the DNA TGCAGTGCTAGAGATATGGACAGGGCGTCGTATTACGAGCAGTACGTC. Protein: CSARDMDRASYYEQYV.